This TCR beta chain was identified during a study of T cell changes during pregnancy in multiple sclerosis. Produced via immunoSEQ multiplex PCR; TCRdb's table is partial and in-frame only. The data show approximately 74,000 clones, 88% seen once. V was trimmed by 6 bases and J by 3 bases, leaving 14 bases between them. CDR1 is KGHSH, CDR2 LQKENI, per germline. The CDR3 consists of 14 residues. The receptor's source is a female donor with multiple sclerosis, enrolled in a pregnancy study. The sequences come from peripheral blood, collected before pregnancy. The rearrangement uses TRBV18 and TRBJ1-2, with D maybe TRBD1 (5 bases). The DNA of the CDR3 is TGTGCCAGCTCGCCCGACAGAAATCACTATGGCTACACCTTC. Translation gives CASSPDRNHYGYTF.